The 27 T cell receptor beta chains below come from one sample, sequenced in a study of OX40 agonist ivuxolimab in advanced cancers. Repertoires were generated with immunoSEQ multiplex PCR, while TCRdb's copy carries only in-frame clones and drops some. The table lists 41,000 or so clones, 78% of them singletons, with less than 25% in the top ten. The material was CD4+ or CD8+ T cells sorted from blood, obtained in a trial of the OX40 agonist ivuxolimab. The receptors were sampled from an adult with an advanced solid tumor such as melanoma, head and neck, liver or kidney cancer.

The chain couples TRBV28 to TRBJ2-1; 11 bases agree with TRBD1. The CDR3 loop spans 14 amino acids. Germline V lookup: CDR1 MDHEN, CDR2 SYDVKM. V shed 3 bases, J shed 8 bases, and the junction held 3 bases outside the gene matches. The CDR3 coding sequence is TGTGCCAGCAGTTTTGGGGACAGGGGGGATGAGCAGTTCTTC. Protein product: CASSFGDRGDEQFF.

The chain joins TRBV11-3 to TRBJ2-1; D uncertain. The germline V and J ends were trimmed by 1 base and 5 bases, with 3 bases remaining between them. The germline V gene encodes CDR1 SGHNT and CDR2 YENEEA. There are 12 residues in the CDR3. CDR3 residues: CASSLGHNEQFF. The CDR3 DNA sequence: TGTGCCAGCAGCTTAGGTCACAATGAGCAGTTCTTC. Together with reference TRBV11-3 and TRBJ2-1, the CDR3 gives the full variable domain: EAGVVQSPRYKIIEKKQPVAFWCNPISGHNTLYWYLQNLGQGPELLIRYENEEAVDDSQLPKDRFSAERLKGVDSTLKIQPAELGDSAVYLCASSLGHNEQFFGPGTRLTVL.

CDR3 in amino acids: CASSVTGPSYEQYF. CDR3 coding DNA: TGTGCCAGCAGCGTAACAGGGCCCTCCTACGAGCAGTACTTC. The genes are TRBV6-6 and TRBJ2-7; the D gene is possibly TRBD1 (6 bases). The V gene lost 6 bases and the J gene lost 0 bases, with 12 bases spanning the gap. Germline assignment: CDR1 MNHNY and CDR2 SVGAGI (reference sequence). The CDR3 extends over 14 amino acids.

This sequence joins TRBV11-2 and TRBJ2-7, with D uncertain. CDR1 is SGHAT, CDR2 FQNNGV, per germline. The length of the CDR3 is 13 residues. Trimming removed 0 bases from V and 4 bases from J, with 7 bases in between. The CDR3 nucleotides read TGTGCCAGCAGCTTAGATCCCCGGTACGAGCAGTACTTC. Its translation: CASSLDPRYEQYF.

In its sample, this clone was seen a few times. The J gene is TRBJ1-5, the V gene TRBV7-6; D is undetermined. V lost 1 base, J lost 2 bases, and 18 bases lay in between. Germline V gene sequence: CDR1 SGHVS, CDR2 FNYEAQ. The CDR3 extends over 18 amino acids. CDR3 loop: CASSLEAALSGGNQPQHF. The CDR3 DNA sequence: TGTGCCAGCAGCTTAGAGGCCGCCCTGTCCGGAGGCAATCAGCCCCAGCATTTT.

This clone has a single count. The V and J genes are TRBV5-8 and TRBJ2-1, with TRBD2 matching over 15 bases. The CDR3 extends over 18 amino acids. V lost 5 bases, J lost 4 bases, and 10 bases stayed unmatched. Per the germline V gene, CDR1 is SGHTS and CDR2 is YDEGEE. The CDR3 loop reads CASSSWTSGGARYNEQFF. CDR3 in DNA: TGTGCCAGCAGTTCCTGGACTAGCGGGGGGGCCAGGTACAATGAGCAGTTCTTC. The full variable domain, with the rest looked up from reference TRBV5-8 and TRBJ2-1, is EAGVTQSPTHLIKTRGQQATLRCSPISGHTSVYWYQQALGLGLQFLLWYDEGEERNRGNFPPRFSGRQFPNYSSELNVNALELEDSALYLCASSSWTSGGARYNEQFFGPGTRLTVL.

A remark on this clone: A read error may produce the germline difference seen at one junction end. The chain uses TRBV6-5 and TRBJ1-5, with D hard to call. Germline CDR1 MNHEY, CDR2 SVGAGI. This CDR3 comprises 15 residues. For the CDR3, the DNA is TGTGCCAGCGCCTCCCGGGGATGGACGGATCAACCCCAGCATTTT. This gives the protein CASASRGWTDQPQHF.

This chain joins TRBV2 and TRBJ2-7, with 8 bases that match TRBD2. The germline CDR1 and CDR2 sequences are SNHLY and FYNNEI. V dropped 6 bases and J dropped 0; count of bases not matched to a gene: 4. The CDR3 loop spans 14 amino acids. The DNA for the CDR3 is TGTGCCAGCAGGATAGCGGGAACCTCCTACGAGCAGTACTTC. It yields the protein CASRIAGTSYEQYF.

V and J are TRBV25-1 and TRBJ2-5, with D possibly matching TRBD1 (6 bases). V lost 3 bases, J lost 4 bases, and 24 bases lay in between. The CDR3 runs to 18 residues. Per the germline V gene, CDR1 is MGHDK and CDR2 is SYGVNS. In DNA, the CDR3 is TGTGCCAGCAGTGAGCCCACCCTACAGGGTAGGGCCGTAGAGACCCAGTACTTC. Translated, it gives CASSEPTLQGRAVETQYF.

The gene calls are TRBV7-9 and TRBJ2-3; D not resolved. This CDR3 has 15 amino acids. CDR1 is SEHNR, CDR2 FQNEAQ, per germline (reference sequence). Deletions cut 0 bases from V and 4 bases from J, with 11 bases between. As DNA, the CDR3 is TGTGCCAGCAGCTTAGCGGTCCTTCCCGCAGATACGCAGTATTTT. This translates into CASSLAVLPADTQYF.

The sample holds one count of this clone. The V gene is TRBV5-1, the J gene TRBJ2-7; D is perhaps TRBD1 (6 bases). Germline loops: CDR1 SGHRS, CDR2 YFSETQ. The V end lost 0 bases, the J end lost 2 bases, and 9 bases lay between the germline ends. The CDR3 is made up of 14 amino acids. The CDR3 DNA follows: TGCGCCAGCAGCTTGGGACCAGGGGCCTACGAGCAGTACTTC. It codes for CASSLGPGAYEQYF.

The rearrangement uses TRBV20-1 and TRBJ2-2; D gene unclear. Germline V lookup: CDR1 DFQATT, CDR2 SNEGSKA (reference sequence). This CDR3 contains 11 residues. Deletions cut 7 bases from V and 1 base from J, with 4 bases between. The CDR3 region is CSVQNTGELFF. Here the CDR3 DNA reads TGCAGTGTCCAGAACACCGGGGAGCTGTTTTTT.

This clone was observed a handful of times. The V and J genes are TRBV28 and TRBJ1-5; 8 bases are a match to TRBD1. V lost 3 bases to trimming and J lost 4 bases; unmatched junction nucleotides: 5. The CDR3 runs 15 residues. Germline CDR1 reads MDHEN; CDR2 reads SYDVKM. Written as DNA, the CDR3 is TGTGCCAGCAGTTTCCAGGGGGCGAGAAATCAGCCCCAGCATTTT. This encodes CASSFQGARNQPQHF.

Here the CDR3 DNA reads TGTGCCAGCGGTTCTAGGGGCGCGGTGGTCGAGGAAAAACTGTTTTTT. Translation: CASGSRGAVVEEKLFF. The rearrangement links TRBV6-5 to TRBJ1-4, with D possibly matching TRBD1 (5 bases). Trimming cost V 8 bases and J 8 bases, with 24 bases left between them. This CDR3 comprises 16 residues. Per the germline V gene, CDR1 is MNHEY and CDR2 is SVGAGI.

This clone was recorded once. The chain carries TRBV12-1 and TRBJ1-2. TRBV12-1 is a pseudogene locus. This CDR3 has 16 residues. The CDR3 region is CASSRCGFCLDYGYTF. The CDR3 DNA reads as TGTGCCAGCAGCCGATGCGGGTTCTGTTTAGATTATGGCTACACCTTC.

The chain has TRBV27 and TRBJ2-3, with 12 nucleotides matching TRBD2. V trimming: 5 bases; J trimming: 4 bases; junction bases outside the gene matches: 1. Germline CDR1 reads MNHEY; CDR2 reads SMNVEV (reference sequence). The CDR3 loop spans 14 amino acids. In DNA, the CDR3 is TGTGCCAGCAGTACTAGCGGGAGGCCAGATACGCAGTATTTT. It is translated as CASSTSGRPDTQYF.

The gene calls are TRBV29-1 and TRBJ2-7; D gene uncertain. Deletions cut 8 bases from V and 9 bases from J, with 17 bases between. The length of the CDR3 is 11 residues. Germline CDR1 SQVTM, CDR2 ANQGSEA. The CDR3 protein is CSSLDHLGQYF. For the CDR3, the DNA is TGCAGCTCCTTGGACCACTTAGGGCAGTACTTC.

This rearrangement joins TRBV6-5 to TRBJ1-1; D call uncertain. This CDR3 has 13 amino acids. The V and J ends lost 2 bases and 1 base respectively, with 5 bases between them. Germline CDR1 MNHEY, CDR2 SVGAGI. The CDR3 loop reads CASSYNKNTEAFF. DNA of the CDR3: TGTGCCAGCAGTTACAACAAGAACACTGAAGCTTTCTTT.

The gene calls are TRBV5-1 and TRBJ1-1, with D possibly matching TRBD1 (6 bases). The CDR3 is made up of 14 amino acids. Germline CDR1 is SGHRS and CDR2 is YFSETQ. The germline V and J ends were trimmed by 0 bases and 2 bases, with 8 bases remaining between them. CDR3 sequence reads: CASSLGQVNTEAFF. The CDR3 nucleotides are TGCGCCAGCAGCTTGGGACAGGTTAACACTGAAGCTTTCTTT.

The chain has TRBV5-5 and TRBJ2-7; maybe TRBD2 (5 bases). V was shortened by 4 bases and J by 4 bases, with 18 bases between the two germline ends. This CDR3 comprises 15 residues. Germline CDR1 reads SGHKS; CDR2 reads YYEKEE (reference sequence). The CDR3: CASSRNRGSLYEQYF. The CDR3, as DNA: TGTGCCAGCAGCCGAAACAGAGGGAGTTTGTACGAGCAGTACTTC.

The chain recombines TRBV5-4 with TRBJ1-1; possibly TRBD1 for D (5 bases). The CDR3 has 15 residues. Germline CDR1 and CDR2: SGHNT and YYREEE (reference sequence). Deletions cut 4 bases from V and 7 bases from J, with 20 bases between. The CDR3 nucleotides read TGTGCCAGCAGCCAAGACGTGGGCGGGGGAGGTGAAGCTTTCTTT. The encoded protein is CASSQDVGGGGEAFF.

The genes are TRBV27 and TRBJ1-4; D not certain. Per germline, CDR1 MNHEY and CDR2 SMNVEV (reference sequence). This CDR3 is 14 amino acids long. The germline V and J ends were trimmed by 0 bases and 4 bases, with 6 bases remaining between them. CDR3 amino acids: CASSLSRLNEKLFF. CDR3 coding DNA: TGTGCCAGCAGTTTATCCAGGCTTAATGAAAAACTGTTTTTT.

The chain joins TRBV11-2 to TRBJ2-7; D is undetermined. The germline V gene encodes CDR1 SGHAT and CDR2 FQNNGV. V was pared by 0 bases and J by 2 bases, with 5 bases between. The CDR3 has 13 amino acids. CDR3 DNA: TGTGCCAGCAGCTTAGATCCCCCCTACGAGCAGTACTTC. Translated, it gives CASSLDPPYEQYF.

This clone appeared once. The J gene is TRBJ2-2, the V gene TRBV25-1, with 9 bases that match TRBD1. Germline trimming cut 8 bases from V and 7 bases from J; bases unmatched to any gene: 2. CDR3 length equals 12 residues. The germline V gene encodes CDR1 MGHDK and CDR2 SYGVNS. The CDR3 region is CASGQGIGELFF. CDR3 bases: TGTGCCAGCGGACAGGGGATCGGGGAGCTGTTTTTT.

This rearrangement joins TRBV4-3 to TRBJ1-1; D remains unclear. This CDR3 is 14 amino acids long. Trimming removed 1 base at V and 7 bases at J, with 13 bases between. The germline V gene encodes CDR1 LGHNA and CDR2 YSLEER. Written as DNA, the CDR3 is TGCGCCAGCAGCCAAGCCGGGTTCGGGGATGAAGCTTTCTTT. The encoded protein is CASSQAGFGDEAFF.

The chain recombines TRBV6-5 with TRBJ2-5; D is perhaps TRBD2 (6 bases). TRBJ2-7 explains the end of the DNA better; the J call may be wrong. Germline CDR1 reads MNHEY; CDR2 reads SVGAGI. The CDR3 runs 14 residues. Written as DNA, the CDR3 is TGTGCCAGCAGGGCGGAGGGAGGATCGTACGAGCAGTACTTC. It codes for CASRAEGGSYEQYF.

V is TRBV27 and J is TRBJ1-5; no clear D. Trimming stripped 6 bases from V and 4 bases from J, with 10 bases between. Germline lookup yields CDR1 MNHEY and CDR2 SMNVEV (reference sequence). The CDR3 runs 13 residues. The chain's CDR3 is CASREFRNQPQHF. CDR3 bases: TGTGCCAGCAGGGAGTTCCGAAATCAGCCCCAGCATTTT.